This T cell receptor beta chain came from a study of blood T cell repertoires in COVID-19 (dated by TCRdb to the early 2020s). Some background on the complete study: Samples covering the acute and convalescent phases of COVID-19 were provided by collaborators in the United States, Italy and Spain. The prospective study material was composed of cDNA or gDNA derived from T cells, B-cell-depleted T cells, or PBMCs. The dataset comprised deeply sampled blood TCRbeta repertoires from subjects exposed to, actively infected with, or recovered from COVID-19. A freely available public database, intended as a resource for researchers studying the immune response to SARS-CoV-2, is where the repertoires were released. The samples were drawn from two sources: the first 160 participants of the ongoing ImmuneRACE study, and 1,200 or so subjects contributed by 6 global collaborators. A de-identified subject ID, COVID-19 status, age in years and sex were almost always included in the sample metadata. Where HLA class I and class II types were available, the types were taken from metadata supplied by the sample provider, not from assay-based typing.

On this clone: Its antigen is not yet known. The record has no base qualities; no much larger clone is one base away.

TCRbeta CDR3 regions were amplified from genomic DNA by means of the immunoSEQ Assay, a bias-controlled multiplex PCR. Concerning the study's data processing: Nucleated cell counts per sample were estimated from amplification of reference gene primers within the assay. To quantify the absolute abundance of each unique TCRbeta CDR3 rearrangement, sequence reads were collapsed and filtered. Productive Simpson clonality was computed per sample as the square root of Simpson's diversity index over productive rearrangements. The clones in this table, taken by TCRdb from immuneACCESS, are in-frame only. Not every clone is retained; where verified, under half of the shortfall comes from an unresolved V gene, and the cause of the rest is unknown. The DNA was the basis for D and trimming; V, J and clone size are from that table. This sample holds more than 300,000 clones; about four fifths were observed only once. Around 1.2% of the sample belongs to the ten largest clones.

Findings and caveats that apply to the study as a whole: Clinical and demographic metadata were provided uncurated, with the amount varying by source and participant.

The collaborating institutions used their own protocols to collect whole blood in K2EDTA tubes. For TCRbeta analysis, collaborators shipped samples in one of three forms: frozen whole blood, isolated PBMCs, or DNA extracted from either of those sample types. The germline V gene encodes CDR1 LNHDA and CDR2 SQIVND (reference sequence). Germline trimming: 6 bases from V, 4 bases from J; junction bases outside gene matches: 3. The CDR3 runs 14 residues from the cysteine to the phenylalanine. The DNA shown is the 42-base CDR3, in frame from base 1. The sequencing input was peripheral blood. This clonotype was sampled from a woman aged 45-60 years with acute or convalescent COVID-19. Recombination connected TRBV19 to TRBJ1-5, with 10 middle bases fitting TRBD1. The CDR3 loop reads CASRQDRGNQPQHF. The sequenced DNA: TGTGCCAGTAGGCAGGACAGGGGGAATCAGCCCCAGCATTTT.